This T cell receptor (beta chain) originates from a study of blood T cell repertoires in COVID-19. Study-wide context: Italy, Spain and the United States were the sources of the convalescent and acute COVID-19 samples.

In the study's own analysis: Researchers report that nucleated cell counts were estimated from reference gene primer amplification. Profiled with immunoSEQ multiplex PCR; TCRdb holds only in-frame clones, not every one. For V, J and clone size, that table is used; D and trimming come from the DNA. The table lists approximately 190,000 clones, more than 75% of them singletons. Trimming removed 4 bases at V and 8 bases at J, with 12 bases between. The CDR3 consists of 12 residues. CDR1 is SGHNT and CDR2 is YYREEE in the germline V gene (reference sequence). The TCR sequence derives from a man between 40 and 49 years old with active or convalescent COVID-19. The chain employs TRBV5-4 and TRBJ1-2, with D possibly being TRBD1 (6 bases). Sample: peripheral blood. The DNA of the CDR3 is TGTGCCAGCAGCCCTACAGGGCTAGGCTACACCTTC. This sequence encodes CASSPTGLGYTF.